This T cell receptor (beta chain) is drawn from a study of a mutant IDH1 vaccine in newly diagnosed glioma. Study-wide context: Averaging roughly 40 years of age, treated patients were about 60% male and approximately 40% female. Most had both radiotherapy and temozolomide beforehand; others had only one. Study outcomes and limitations: Researchers report vaccine-induced immune responses in about 93% of patients.

Sequencing used immunoSEQ multiplex PCR; TCRdb keeps in-frame clones, though not all of them. The sample yields some 15,000 clones, approximately 92% seen once. Time point meaning: baseline, week 1 (first vaccination visit). The treatment here: pre-vaccination baseline after standard-of-care therapy. Each donor presented with a new WHO grade 3 or 4 astrocytoma that tested IDH1-mutant and showed ATRX loss. Germline CDR1 SGHKS, CDR2 YYEKEE (reference sequence). The CDR3 extends over 15 amino acids. V was trimmed by 4 bases and J by 3 bases, leaving 15 bases between them. This clone was seen more than once but under ten times. Its target is unknown.

This chain joins TRBV5-5 and TRBJ2-3; D ambiguous. This TCR was recovered from a middle-aged woman with glioma. Some clones in this sample may be carry-over from other donors' samples. The specimen was PBMCs, collected from a glioma patient treated with radiotherapy, temozolomide or both. The CDR3 bases are TGTGCCAGCAGCCCCCAGCGCGTGGAGACAGATACGCAGTATTTT. It encodes CASSPQRVETDTQYF.